The 21 T cell receptor beta chains below were found in one sample sequenced in a study of vaccination and CD4 T cells after COVID-19. CD4+ T cells that had been cultured provided DNA sequenced with the Oncomine TCR Beta short-read assay. TCRdb re-derived calls from the PCR reads in MiXCR, one entry per CDR3 protein. The table includes more than 13,000 distinct CDR3 sequences, under 25% detected once. Noted treatment: roughly 10-day PBMC culture with coronavirus spike peptide pools or control peptides (ViraFEST assay). Antigens of these TCRs are unknown. The source material was cultured CD4+ T cells from blood. Every receptor here comes from a human donor with COVID-19.

A word on this clonotype: Possible read error: a much larger clone is one base away. V is TRBV12-3 or TRBV12-4 and J is TRBJ1-3; D uncertain. This CDR3 region has 15 residues. With 7 bases removed from V and 4 bases from J, the gap between germline ends came to 17 bases. CDR3 DNA sequence: TGTGCCAGCACCTATTACGGGGTAGCGGGAAACACCATATATTTT. Amino acid sequence: CASTYYGVAGNTIYF.

V gene TRBV25-1 combines with J gene TRBJ2-5; D possibly matches TRBD1 or TRBD2 (6 bases each). Germline-derived CDR1 and CDR2 are MGHDK and SYGVNS. The CDR3 totals 14 residues. V lost 1 base, J lost 5 bases, and 11 bases lay in between. The CDR3 DNA is TGTGCCAGCAGTGAATGGGGGGCGGAGGAGACCCAGTACTTC. Its protein is CASSEWGAEETQYF.

This clonotype has a single count. This chain uses TRBV6-2 or TRBV6-3 with TRBJ2-1; TRBD1 agrees at 9 bases. Trimming took 6 bases from V and 7 from J; bases not matched to a gene: 10. CDR3 length equals 15 residues. From germline, CDR1 is MNHEY and CDR2 SVGEGT. Here the CDR3 DNA reads TGTGCCAGCAGCCGCCGGGACAGGGTTAGGAATGAGCAGTTCTTC. This sequence encodes CASSRRDRVRNEQFF.

V usage is TRBV11-3 and J usage is TRBJ2-5, with D uncertain. Germline CDR1 reads SGHNT; CDR2 reads YENEEA. This CDR3 has 14 amino acids. The V and J ends lost 1 base and 5 bases respectively, with 11 bases between them. The CDR3 spells CASSLVPLEETQYF. The CDR3 DNA reads TGTGCCAGCAGCTTAGTCCCACTGGAGGAGACCCAGTACTTC.

CDR3 protein: CASSPSLNRNTEAFF. Written as DNA, the CDR3 is TGTGCCAGCAGTCCGTCCCTGAATCGGAACACTGAAGCTTTCTTT. This rearrangement joins TRBV12-3 or TRBV12-4 to TRBJ1-1; no clear D gene. V was clipped by 5 bases and J by 1 base, with 14 bases between them. This CDR3 spans 15 amino acids.

This clonotype turned up a few times. This chain connects TRBV9 to TRBJ2-5, with D possibly matching TRBD1 (6 bases). The V end lost 4 bases, the J end lost 1 base, and 14 bases lay between the germline ends. Germline values: CDR1 SGDLS, CDR2 YYNGEE. This CDR3 is 15 amino acids long. CDR3 sequence: CASSRMGRGQETQYF. The CDR3 DNA follows: TGTGCCAGCAGCCGGATGGGCAGGGGCCAAGAGACCCAGTACTTC. The whole variable domain, filled in from reference TRBV9 and TRBJ2-5, reads DSGVTQTPKHLITATGQRVTLRCSPRSGDLSVYWYQQSLDQGLQFLIQYYNGEERAKGNILERFSAQQFPDLHSELNLSSLELGDSALYFCASSRMGRGQETQYFGPGTRLLVL.

The chain employs TRBV4-1 and TRBJ1-6; D is uncertain. The germline V gene has CDR1 MGHRA and CDR2 YSYEKL. The CDR3 spans 15 residues. Trimming took off 0 bases at V and 6 bases at J, with 9 bases between the two ends. The CDR3 reads CASSQDFSRNSPLHF. In DNA, the CDR3 is TGCGCCAGCAGCCAAGATTTCAGCCGTAATTCACCCCTCCACTTT.

By its share, this clonotype is medium-sized (0.01 to 0.1%). The chain recombines TRBV6-1 with TRBJ1-3; the D gene is possibly TRBD1 (6 bases). The V end was cut by 2 bases, the J end by 2 bases, with 10 bases between. The CDR3 spans 15 residues. In germline, CDR1 is MNHNS, CDR2 SASEGT. This chain's CDR3 is CASSETQGPGNTIYF. The DNA for the CDR3 is TGTGCCAGCAGTGAAACACAGGGTCCTGGAAACACCATATATTTT.

This chain links TRBV12-3 or TRBV12-4 with TRBJ1-5; D uncertain. V gave up 6 bases and J gave up 9 bases, with 12 bases separating them. This CDR3 contains 12 residues. The CDR3 spells CASSLPGGPQHF. The CDR3 DNA follows: TGTGCCAGCAGCCTCCCCGGCGGGCCCCAGCATTTT.

The table lists this clonotype with a few counts. Written as DNA, the CDR3 is TGTGCCAGTAGCAAGGGACGGAAGAACACTGAAGCTTTCTTT. Translating gives CASSKGRKNTEAFF. The V gene is TRBV19, the J gene TRBJ1-1, with D possibly being TRBD1 (5 bases). The ends were cut back, 6 bases at V and 1 base at J, with 12 bases in the middle. The CDR3 covers 14 residues. The V gene's germline CDR1 is LNHDA and CDR2 SQIVND (reference sequence).

The J gene is TRBJ2-2, the V gene TRBV11-3; no clear D gene. In germline, CDR1 is SGHNT, CDR2 YENEEA. CDR3 length: 14 amino acids. The germline V and J ends were trimmed by 1 base and 7 bases, with 10 bases remaining between them. CDR3 in DNA: TGTGCCAGCAGCTTAGCCCAGCAGGTCGGGGAGCTGTTTTTT. It specifies CASSLAQQVGELFF.

V and J are TRBV6-5 and TRBJ1-5, with TRBD1 as a possible D gene (6 bases). The germline V and J ends were trimmed by 0 bases and 6 bases, with 21 bases remaining between them. The CDR3 is made up of 18 amino acids. The germline gives CDR1 MNHEY, CDR2 SVGAGI. The CDR3 region has the DNA TGTGCCAGCAGTTACTCGAGGGAAGGGGGGGGTATCCGTCAGCCCCAGCATTTT. Its protein product is CASSYSREGGGIRQPQHF.

This clonotype was counted only a few times. The rearrangement links TRBV10-3 to TRBJ2-5; D might be TRBD1 or TRBD2, each matching 5 bases. The V gene's germline CDR1 is ENHRY and CDR2 SYGVKD. V was clipped by 5 bases and J by 4 bases, with 14 bases between them. The CDR3 extends over 14 amino acids. CDR3 residues: CAISFSGTSETQYF. Here the CDR3 DNA reads TGTGCCATCAGTTTTTCCGGGACCTCAGAGACCCAGTACTTC.

The chain has TRBV7-8 and TRBJ1-3; the match to TRBD1 covers 7 bases. The J segment lost 4 bases and the V segment lost 4 bases, leaving 4 bases of the junction unmatched. This CDR3 contains 14 residues. From germline, CDR1 is SGHVS and CDR2 FQNEAQ. In nucleotides, the CDR3 is TGTGCCAGCAGCTCCGGACAGGCCGGAAACACCATATATTTT. Amino acids: CASSSGQAGNTIYF.

V is TRBV7-3 and J is TRBJ2-1; TRBD2 aligns across 9 bases. The CDR3 length is 15 residues. Losses at the gene ends were 5 bases for V and 2 bases for J; bases not matched to a gene: 4. Germline V gives CDR1 SGHTA, CDR2 FQGTGA. The CDR3 loop is CASSPERGAYNEQFF. For the CDR3, the DNA is TGTGCCAGCAGCCCCGAGCGGGGGGCCTACAATGAGCAGTTCTTC.

The chain recombines TRBV4-2 with TRBJ2-3, with 9 bases matching TRBD2. Losses at the gene ends were 4 bases for V and 3 bases for J; bases not matched to a gene: 11. CDR1 LGHNA and CDR2 YNFKEQ come from the germline V gene. The CDR3 sequence is 17 residues long. CDR3 loop: CASSRGLAGVGTDTQYF. CDR3 nucleotides: TGTGCCAGCAGCCGGGGGTTAGCGGGGGTGGGTACAGATACGCAGTATTTT.

The genes are TRBV18 and TRBJ2-7; a possible D gene is TRBD2 (6 bases). The CDR3 has 15 amino acids. Trimming pared 3 bases from V and 0 bases from J, leaving 12 bases between. Germline loops: CDR1 KGHSH, CDR2 LQKENI. The CDR3 DNA sequence: TGTGCCAGCTCACCTAGGGACGGGAGCTCCTACGAGCAGTACTTC. Protein: CASSPRDGSSYEQYF. Combining the CDR3 with reference TRBV18 and TRBJ2-7 gives the whole variable domain NAGVMQNPRHLVRRRGQEARLRCSPMKGHSHVYWYRQLPEEGLKFMVYLQKENIIDESGMPKERFSAEFPKEGPSILRIQQVVRGDSAAYFCASSPRDGSSYEQYFGPGTRLTVT.

As for this clonotype: The final CDR3 position lacks the conserved phenylalanine or tryptophan, pointing to a likely read error. This chain uses TRBV28 with TRBJ2-2; tentatively, D is TRBD1 or TRBD2 (5 bases each). This CDR3 contains 13 residues. CDR1 MDHEN and CDR2 SYDVKM come from the germline V gene. Trimming removed 6 bases at V and 5 bases at J, with 10 bases between. CDR3 nucleotides: TGTGCCAGCAGAGGGGAGCGGACCGGGGAGCTGTTTCTT. Translated, it gives CASRGERTGELFL.

This clonotype showed up just a few times. The chain joins TRBV10-3 to TRBJ2-1; D unclear. V was clipped by 0 bases and J by 5 bases, with 11 bases between them. The germline CDR1 and CDR2 sequences are ENHRY and SYGVKD. The CDR3 is made up of 15 amino acids. CDR3 DNA sequence: TGTGCCATCAGTGAGTCACAAGGTAACCACAATGAGCAGTTCTTC. Its protein is CAISESQGNHNEQFF.

This clonotype was recorded a few times. The gene calls are TRBV29-1 and TRBJ1-1; no definite D call. V lost 4 bases to trimming and J lost 2 bases, with 14 bases between them. The CDR3 contains 14 residues. Germline V gene data show CDR1 as SQVTM and CDR2 as ANQGSEA. The CDR3 sequence: CSVVVGSGNTEAFF. CDR3 DNA: TGCAGCGTTGTCGTAGGGTCGGGAAACACTGAAGCTTTCTTT.

This clonotype has just a few counts. The junction and the germline gene differ at one end; a read error may be behind it. The rearrangement links TRBV7-7 to TRBJ1-1, with D uncertain. Germline-derived CDR1 and CDR2 are SSHAT and FNYEAQ (reference sequence). The CDR3 contains 14 residues. In nucleotides, the CDR3 is TGTGCTAGCAGCTTAGCTTTTTCGGGAGCTGAAGCTTTCTTT. Amino acid sequence: CASSLAFSGAEAFF.